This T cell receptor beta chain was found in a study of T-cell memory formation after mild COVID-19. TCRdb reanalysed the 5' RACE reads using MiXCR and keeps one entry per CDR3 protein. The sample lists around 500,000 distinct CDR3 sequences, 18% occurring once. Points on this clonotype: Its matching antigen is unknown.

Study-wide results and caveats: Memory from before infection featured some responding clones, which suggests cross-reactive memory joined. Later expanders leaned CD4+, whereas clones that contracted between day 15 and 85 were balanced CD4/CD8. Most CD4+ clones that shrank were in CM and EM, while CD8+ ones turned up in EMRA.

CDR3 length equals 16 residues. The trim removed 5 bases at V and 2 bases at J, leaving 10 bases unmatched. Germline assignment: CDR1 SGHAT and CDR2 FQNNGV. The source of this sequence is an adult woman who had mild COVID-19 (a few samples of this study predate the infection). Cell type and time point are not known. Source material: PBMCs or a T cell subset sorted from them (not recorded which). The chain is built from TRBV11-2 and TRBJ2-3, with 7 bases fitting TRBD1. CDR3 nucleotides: TGTGCCAGCAGCACCGGATGGGGACAGAACACAGATACGCAGTATTTT. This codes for CASSTGWGQNTDTQYF.